These 2 T cell receptor beta chains came from one sample sequenced in a study of CD8+CD57+ T cells in acquired aplastic anemia. Selection for sequencing was limited to patients who had shown CD8+CD57+ cell expansion by flow cytometry. Genomic DNA was employed as the template in profiling TCR beta VDJ and CDR3. TCRdb reanalysed the reads using MiXCR and keeps one entry per CDR3 protein. The table includes over 150,000 distinct CDR3 sequences, nearly 50% detected once. The sequencing sample was made of sorted CD4+, CD8+, or CD8+CD57+ T cells (not recorded which) from PBMCs. The receptors were sampled from a human donor with aplastic anemia.

This clonotype was found a few times. This sequence joins TRBV27 and TRBJ1-1; D call uncertain. Germline CDR1 MNHEY, CDR2 SMNVEV (reference sequence). The germline V and J ends were trimmed by 0 bases and 3 bases, with 5 bases remaining between them. The CDR3 spans 13 residues. The CDR3 region is CASSLSRYTEAFF. Written as DNA, the CDR3 is TGTGCCAGCAGTTTATCCCGCTACACTGAAGCTTTCTTT.

V is TRBV2 and J is TRBJ2-2; D unresolved. Germline V gene lookup returns CDR1 SNHLY and CDR2 FYNNEI. The CDR3 covers 13 residues. V was clipped by 3 bases and J by 0 bases, with 2 bases between them. The CDR3 spells CASSDANTGELFF. CDR3 nucleotides: TGTGCCAGCAGTGATGCGAACACCGGGGAGCTGTTTTTT.